The clone carrying this T cell receptor beta chain is categorized as medium-sized. This entry is derived from a study of CD4 and CD8 cells across lung adenocarcinoma regions. Donors had localized lung adenocarcinoma, a non-small cell lung cancer. From germline, CDR1 is ENHRY and CDR2 SYGVKD. CDR3 length equals 14 residues. TCRdb recomputed calls from the PCR reads with MiXCR, one row per CDR3 protein. This table holds about 19,000 distinct CDR3 sequences, around 50% found once. V gene TRBV10-3 combines with J gene TRBJ2-1; D unresolved. The closer fit of TRBJ2-5 to the DNA end suggests the J call may be wrong. This receptor was identified in a female donor with lung adenocarcinoma. The CD4 and CD8 labels of this study may be unreliable. Sequenced material: CD8+ T cells from the center of a lung tumor. The CDR3 DNA sequence: TGTGCCATCAGTGAGCCAACCCTCCAAGAGACCCAGTACTTC. Translated: CAISEPTLQETQYF.